The rows below give T cell receptor beta chains drawn from one sample of a study of cytomegalovirus exposure and HLA in healthy donors. Only in-frame clones appear in the TCRdb table, and some are missing; sequencing was by immunoSEQ multiplex PCR. In the table there are hundreds of thousands of clones, more than 80% of which are singletons. Sequences were obtained from PBMCs. The source is a young woman in good health and CMV-seronegative. CDR3s include the opening cysteine and the closing phenylalanine or tryptophan. D genes are given only for firm matches. A clone size is listed for some rows: how often the clone was seen (once, few, many), or a class if it is expanded.

J gene | V gene | clone size | D gene | CDR3 DNA | CDR3 protein
TRBJ2-7 | TRBV15 | . | TRBD2 | TGTGCCACCAGCAGAGGCCTGACTAGCGGTACCTACGAGCAGTACTTC | CATSRGLTSGTYEQYF
TRBJ2-1 | TRBV28 | once | TRBD2 | TGTGCCAGCACCACCCCTAGCGGGAGAGAATACAATGAGCAGTTCTTC | CASTTPSGREYNEQFF
TRBJ2-2 | TRBV11-2 | . | . | TGTGCCAGCAGCTCCAGGGGTCCCGGGGAGCTGTTTTTT | CASSSRGPGELFF
TRBJ2-7 | TRBV28 | few | . | TGTGCCAGCAGCTTAGGAGGATTGGGCTACGAGCAGTACTTC | CASSLGGLGYEQYF
TRBJ2-2 | TRBV30 | few | TRBD1 | TGTGCCTGGACGGGAGACAGGGGTGAAAGCGGGGAGCTGTTTTTT | CAWTGDRGESGELFF
TRBJ2-7 | TRBV6-5 | . | . | TGTGCCAGCAGTTACTCGACAGACTCCTACGAGCAGTACTTC | CASSYSTDSYEQYF
TRBJ1-5 | TRBV18 | few | . | TGTGCCAGCTCACCGGACATAGCCGTGGAACCCCAGCATTTT | CASSPDIAVEPQHF
TRBJ1-1 | TRBV13 | . | . | TGTGCCAGCAGCCTCCCCCGAGGGACAACTGAAGCTTTCTTT | CASSLPRGTTEAFF
TRBJ2-7 | TRBV29-1 | . | TRBD1 | TGCAGCGTAGAGACTGAGGGACAGGTCTCCTACGAGCAGTACTTC | CSVETEGQVSYEQYF
TRBJ2-7 | TRBV11-2 | once | TRBD1 | TGTGCCAGCAGCTGGAGACAGGGTATTACCTACGAGCAGTACTTC | CASSWRQGITYEQYF
TRBJ2-7 | TRBV9 | once | . | TGTGCCAGCAGCGCATTTAGAGACAGTACCTACGAGCAGTACTTC | CASSAFRDSTYEQYF
TRBJ2-2 | TRBV7-9 | . | . | TGTGCCAGCAGCTTTGTTGGGATTAGCGGGAACACCGGGGAGCTGTTTTTT | CASSFVGISGNTGELFF
TRBJ1-6 | TRBV4-2 | . | . | TGTGCCAGCAGCCAAGAAAGGAGTGGAAATTCACCCCTCCACTTT | CASSQERSGNSPLHF
TRBJ2-1 | TRBV6-5 | . | TRBD1 | TGTGCCAGCAGTTGGGGGACAGACAATGAGCAGTTCTTC | CASSWGTDNEQFF
TRBJ2-3 | TRBV7-9 | . | . | TGTGCCAGCAGCCCGGGGGTACAGAACACAGATACGCAGTATTTT | CASSPGVQNTDTQYF
TRBJ2-7 | TRBV5-1 | . | . | TGCGCCAGCCAGTCCGGGACAAGTGGATTCGAGCAGTACTTC | CASQSGTSGFEQYF
TRBJ2-7 | TRBV5-5 | . | TRBD2 | TGTGCCAGCAGGTTAGCGGGGGGGCCCTACGAGCAGTACTTC | CASRLAGGPYEQYF
TRBJ1-2 | TRBV5-1 | . | . | TGCGCCAGCAGCTTAACCGGGAACTTGGGTGGCTACACCTTC | CASSLTGNLGGYTF
TRBJ1-5 | TRBV7-2 | . | . | TGTGCCAGCAGCTTAACGTCAGGGGGCAATCAGCCCCAGCATTTT | CASSLTSGGNQPQHF
TRBJ2-1 | TRBV6-5 | . | TRBD2 | TGTGCCAGCAGTTACTCCATCGCGGGGGGGCTTAATGAGCAGTTCTTC | CASSYSIAGGLNEQFF
TRBJ2-3 | TRBV7-8 | . | . | TGTGCCAGCAGCTCAGGGACATTCACAGATACGCAGTATTTT | CASSSGTFTDTQYF
TRBJ1-2 | TRBV7-9 | few | . | TGTGCCAGCAGCTTTGAGGAGGGGCTCTATGGCTACACCTTC | CASSFEEGLYGYTF
TRBJ2-7 | TRBV2 | . | TRBD2 | TGTGCCATCCGGGAGCGGGGCTCCTACGAGCAGTACTTC | CAIRERGSYEQYF
TRBJ1-2 | TRBV27 | . | . | TGTGCCAGCAGGCACAGGGCGGGCTACACCTTC | CASRHRAGYTF
TRBJ1-1 | TRBV10-1 | . | . | TGCGCCAGCAGTGAAGAACGACAAATGAACACTGAAGCTTTCTTT | CASSEERQMNTEAFF
TRBJ1-1 | TRBV5-4 | few | . | TGTGCCAGCAGCTTGACCCAGGGCCCAGGCACTGAAGCTTTCTTT | CASSLTQGPGTEAFF
TRBJ2-3 | TRBV2 | . | TRBD2 | TGTGCCAGCAGGGCTAGCGGGGGATCTAGCACAGATACGCAGTATTTT | CASRASGGSSTDTQYF
TRBJ2-1 | TRBV6-5 | . | TRBD2 | TGTGCCAGCAGTTACTCGAAGGCTAGCGGGAGTTATGAGCAGTTCTTC | CASSYSKASGSYEQFF